Described below is a single T cell receptor (beta chain) sequence and its context. Antigen specificity is unknown. These data belong to a study of cytomegalovirus exposure and HLA in healthy donors. Study context: The early release's HLA-typed donors yielded 78 million or so unique TCRs. Study outcomes and limitations: Later analysis showed TCR association rates varying by HLA locus, highest for DRB1 and lowest for HLA-C.

Primers included in the PCR were 60 Vbeta and 13 Jbeta primers. TCRdb's copy holds only in-frame clones and misses some; the assay was immunoSEQ multiplex PCR. The table shows 150,000 to 200,000 clones, with roughly 84% occurring only once. At collection, donors were nominally healthy, but unrecorded immune exposures were probable. The sequenced sample consisted of PBMCs. The receptor was isolated from a woman aged 45-60 years in good health and CMV-seropositive.

The CDR3 region has the DNA TGTGCCAGCAGCTTGGTTGGGGCTCAATCCTACGAGCAGTACTTC. It codes for CASSLVGAQSYEQYF. The rearrangement uses TRBV5-4 and TRBJ2-7; possible D gene TRBD1, 5 bases. Trimming cost V 0 bases and J 1 base, with 11 bases left between them. This CDR3 has 15 amino acids. Germline loops: CDR1 SGHNT, CDR2 YYREEE (reference sequence).